This T cell receptor (beta chain) was profiled in a study of T cells expressing NK-cell markers. TCRdb re-called the 5' RACE reads; one entry per CDR3 protein, DNA not given. This sample carries under 200,000 distinct CDR3 sequences, with less than 20% going to the ten biggest clones. The CDR3 spans 16 residues. The V gene's germline CDR1 is SGDLS and CDR2 YYNGEE. The chain carries TRBV9 and TRBJ2-1; lacking DNA, the TRBD2 call made by TCRdb goes unchecked. This sequence was found in a woman aged 18-70 years in good health. Source material: blood T cells: a sorted CD56 or NKG2C T cell subset, CD4+ or CD8+ T cells, or bulk PBMC T cells (not recorded which). This chain's CDR3 is CASSPHPRSRGNEQFF.